This T cell receptor (beta chain) was recovered during a study of control samples from healthy donors and cancer patients. The germline CDR1 and CDR2 sequences are ENHRY and SYGVKD. This CDR3 comprises 16 residues. Trimming at V came to 2 bases and at J to 1 base, leaving 4 bases not matched to a gene. The protocol was immunoSEQ multiplex PCR, while the TCRdb copy is restricted to in-frame clones and leaves out a portion. In the table there are about 55,000 clones, roughly 86% of which are singletons. V and J are TRBV10-3 and TRBJ2-2; 7 bases fit TRBD2. This TCR came from a man in his forties or fifties in good health. The material sequenced was blood. The CDR3 coding sequence is TGTGCCATCAGTGAGGTGGCGGGAGTGAACACCGGGGAGCTGTTTTTT. The encoded protein is CAISEVAGVNTGELFF.